A single sample is the source of the 4 T cell receptor beta chains below, sequenced in a study of T cell repertoires in cytomegalovirus infection. TCRdb ran MiXCR on the reads and lists one entry per CDR3 protein. The sample lists some 99,000 distinct CDR3 sequences, less than 30% occurring once. Their cognate antigens are unknown. Source: CD8+ T cells from cultured PBMCs, taken from culture after CMV antigen stimulation. Source of these receptors: a human donor in good health (CMV status not recorded). Some clones in this sample may be carry-over from other donors' samples.

The chain joins TRBV7-3 to TRBJ1-6; D uncertain. With 1 base removed from V and 15 bases from J, the gap between germline ends came to 13 bases. Germline loops: CDR1 SGHTA, CDR2 FQGTGA. This CDR3 is 13 amino acids long. CDR3 DNA sequence: TGTGCCAGCAGCTTAATGGGGAGTCAGGTCCTCCACTTT. Amino acids: CASSLMGSQVLHF.

This clonotype was seen at least ten times. The V call is TRBV7-2, the J call TRBJ1-2; D ambiguous. Germline V gives CDR1 SGHTA, CDR2 FQGNSA. This CDR3 comprises 11 residues. Trimming left V 4 bases short and J 8 bases short, with 8 bases between. The CDR3 DNA is TGTGCCAGCAGCTCCGCCTGGGGCTACACCTTC. Amino acids: CASSSAWGYTF.

This clonotype was counted a few times. The gene calls are TRBV6-4 and TRBJ2-1, with 9 bases fitting TRBD2. Germline trimming cut 4 bases from V and 6 bases from J; bases unmatched to any gene: 7. This CDR3 spans 15 amino acids. In germline, CDR1 is MRHNA, CDR2 SNTAGT. CDR3 nucleotides: TGTGCCAGCAGTGGCGGCGGGGGGGGCACCAATGAGCAGTTCTTC. Translated: CASSGGGGGTNEQFF.

This clonotype came up once. V and J are TRBV7-4 and TRBJ2-7; no definite D call. The length of the CDR3 is 18 residues. The V end was cut by 0 bases, the J end by 3 bases, with 21 bases between. CDR1 is SGHVT, CDR2 SQSDAQ, per germline. The chain's CDR3 is CASSLALGATDRIYEQYF. The DNA of the CDR3 is TGTGCCAGCAGCTTAGCGCTTGGCGCTACCGACCGGATCTACGAGCAGTACTTC.